The 9 T cell receptor beta chains given below trace back to one sample, sequenced in a study of blood T cells in healthy people across ages. The second PCR ran roughly 6 to 11 cycles with a sample-barcoded 5' primer and J-beta primers. TCRdb reprocessed the 5' RACE reads via MiXCR and lists one record per CDR3 protein. There are about 1.6 million distinct CDR3 sequences in the sample; approximately 32% occur only once, and roughly 10% lies in the top ten. Sequencing used blood. The receptors come from a woman aged 25 to 45 in good health.

A note on this clonotype: Just one base apart from a much larger clone, this may be a read error. This chain connects TRBV29-1 to TRBJ1-2; TRBD1 is a possible D gene (6 bases). There are 17 residues in the CDR3. V dropped 3 bases and J dropped 6 bases, with 26 bases sitting between them. Germline V gives CDR1 SQVTM, CDR2 ANQGSEA. The CDR3 DNA follows: TGCAGCGTTGAGCCGGGGGGACATCAGAAAAGGAACCATGGCTACACCTTC. This encodes CSVEPGGHQKRNHGYTF.

The V call is TRBV24-1, the J call TRBJ2-1; no firm D call. V was cut by 5 bases and J by 3 bases, with 4 bases left in between. The CDR3 has 12 residues. Germline V gives CDR1 KGHDR, CDR2 SFDVKD. In nucleotides, the CDR3 is TGTGCCACCAGTGGGGACTACAATGAGCAGTTCTTC. It is translated as CATSGDYNEQFF.

This clonotype came up many times. The chain is built from TRBV18 and TRBJ2-7; TRBD1 might be the D (6 bases). V lost 3 bases and J 7 bases, leaving 13 bases between the germline ends. Germline CDR1 and CDR2: KGHSH and LQKENI. This CDR3 is 13 amino acids long. CDR3 sequence (DNA): TGTGCCAGCTCACCGTTCAGGGGATGGGAGCAGTACTTC. Its protein product is CASSPFRGWEQYF.

This sequence joins TRBV12-3 or TRBV12-4 and TRBJ1-1; D is uncertain. The CDR3 is 14 amino acids. V was clipped by 8 bases and J by 0 bases, with 13 bases between them. CDR3 bases: TGTGCCAGCCTGAAGGAAGGGTTGAACACTGAAGCTTTCTTT. Encoded protein: CASLKEGLNTEAFF.

The rearrangement joins TRBV7-8 to TRBJ2-7; 9 nucleotides align to TRBD1. Germline V CDR1 and CDR2: SGHVS, FQNEAQ. J lost 3 bases, V lost 5 bases, and 8 bases had no gene match. The CDR3 covers 15 residues. This chain's CDR3 is CASSKGQGSIYEQYF. DNA for the CDR3: TGTGCCAGCAGCAAGGGACAGGGTTCCATCTACGAGCAGTACTTC.

The CDR3 sequence: CASSLIGGRYNEQFF. Written as DNA, the CDR3 is TGTGCCAGCAGCTTAATCGGGGGGCGGTACAATGAGCAGTTCTTC. The chain links TRBV7-3 to TRBJ2-1, with D perhaps TRBD2 (7 bases). This CDR3 has 15 residues. Trimming took 1 base from V and 4 from J, leaving 11 bases between them. The germline V gene has CDR1 SGHTA and CDR2 FQGTGA. The full variable domain, completed using reference TRBV7-3 and TRBJ2-1, is GAGVSQTPSNKVTEKGKYVELRCDPISGHTALYWYRQSLGQGPEFLIYFQGTGAADDSGLPNDRFFAVRPEGSVSTLKIQRTERGDSAVYLCASSLIGGRYNEQFFGPGTRLTVL.

This rearrangement joins TRBV7-9 to TRBJ2-5; maybe TRBD2 (6 bases). The V and J ends lost 5 bases and 11 bases respectively, with 27 bases between them. The CDR3 spans 16 residues. CDR1 and CDR2 from the germline V gene are SEHNR and FQNEAQ (reference sequence). CDR3 bases: TGTGCCAGCAGCCCGCCCAGGGACCCGGAGGGAGATGAGCAGTACTTC. Its protein is CASSPPRDPEGDEQYF.

The rearrangement links TRBV5-8 to TRBJ2-3; D gene ambiguous. Looked up from germline, CDR1 is SGHTS and CDR2 is YDEGEE. The V gene lost 1 base and the J gene lost 3 bases, with 9 bases spanning the gap. The CDR3 length is 14 residues. The CDR3 DNA follows: TGTGCCAGCAGCTTGCCTTCGTGGACAGATACGCAGTATTTT. This translates into CASSLPSWTDTQYF.

This clonotype was detected only a few times. The rearrangement joins TRBV14 to TRBJ2-1; D gene unclear. CDR1 is SGHDN and CDR2 is FVKESK in the germline V gene. Trimming removed 8 bases at V and 7 bases at J, with 15 bases between. CDR3 length: 13 residues. The CDR3 spells CASGTTGWNEQFF. CDR3 bases: TGTGCCAGCGGAACTACCGGATGGAATGAGCAGTTCTTC.